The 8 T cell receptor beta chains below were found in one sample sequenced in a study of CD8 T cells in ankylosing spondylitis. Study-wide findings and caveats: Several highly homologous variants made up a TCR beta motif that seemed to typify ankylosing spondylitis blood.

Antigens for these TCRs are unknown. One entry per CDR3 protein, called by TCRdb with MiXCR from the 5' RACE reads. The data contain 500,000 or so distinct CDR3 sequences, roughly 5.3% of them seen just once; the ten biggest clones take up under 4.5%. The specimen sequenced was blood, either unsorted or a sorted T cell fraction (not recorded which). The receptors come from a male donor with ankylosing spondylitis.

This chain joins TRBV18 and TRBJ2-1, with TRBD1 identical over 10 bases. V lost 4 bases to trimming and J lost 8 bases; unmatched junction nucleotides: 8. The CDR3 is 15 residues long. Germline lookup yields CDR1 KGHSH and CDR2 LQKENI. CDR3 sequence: CASSQWDRGYDEQFF. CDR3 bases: TGTGCCAGCTCACAATGGGACAGGGGTTACGATGAGCAGTTCTTC.

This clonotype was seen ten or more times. In nucleotides, the CDR3 is TGTGCCAGCAGCTTAGCGGCAGACTCTTACAATGAGCAGTTCTTC. It encodes CASSLAADSYNEQFF. The genes are TRBV7-2 and TRBJ2-1; the D is unclear. The CDR3 sequence is 15 residues long. Per the germline V gene, CDR1 is SGHTA and CDR2 is FQGNSA. V was clipped by 0 bases and J by 4 bases, with 10 bases between them.

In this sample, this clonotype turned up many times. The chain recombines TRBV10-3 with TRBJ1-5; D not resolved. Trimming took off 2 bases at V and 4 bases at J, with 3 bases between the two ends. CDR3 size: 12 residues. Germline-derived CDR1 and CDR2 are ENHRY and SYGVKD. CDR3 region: CAISEINQPQHF. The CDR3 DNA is TGTGCCATCAGTGAGATTAATCAGCCCCAGCATTTT.

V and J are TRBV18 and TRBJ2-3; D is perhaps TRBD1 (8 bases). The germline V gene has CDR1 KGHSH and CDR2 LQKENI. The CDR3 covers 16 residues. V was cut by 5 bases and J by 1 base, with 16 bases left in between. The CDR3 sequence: CASSSQTGGGTDTQYF. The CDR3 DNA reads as TGTGCCAGCTCAAGCCAAACAGGGGGGGGCACAGATACGCAGTATTTT.

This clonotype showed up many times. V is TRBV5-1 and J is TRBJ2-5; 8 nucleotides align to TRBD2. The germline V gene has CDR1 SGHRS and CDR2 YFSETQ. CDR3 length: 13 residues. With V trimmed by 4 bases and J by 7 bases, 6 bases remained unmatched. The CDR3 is CASSPTLAGTQYF. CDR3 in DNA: TGCGCCAGCAGCCCGACTCTAGCGGGGACCCAGTACTTC.

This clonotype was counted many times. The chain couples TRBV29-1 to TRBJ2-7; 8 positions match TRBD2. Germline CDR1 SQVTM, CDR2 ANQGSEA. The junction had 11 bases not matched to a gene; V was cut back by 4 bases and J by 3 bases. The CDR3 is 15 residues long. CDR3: CSVAGAGGPYYEQYF. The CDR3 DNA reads TGCAGCGTTGCTGGCGCGGGAGGCCCATACTACGAGCAGTACTTC.

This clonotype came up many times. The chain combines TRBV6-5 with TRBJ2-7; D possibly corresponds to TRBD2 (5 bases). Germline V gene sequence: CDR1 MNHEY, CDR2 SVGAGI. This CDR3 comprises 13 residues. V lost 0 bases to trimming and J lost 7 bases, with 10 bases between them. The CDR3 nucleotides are TGTGCCAGCAGTTACTCGATCCGGGGTGAGCAGTACTTC. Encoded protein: CASSYSIRGEQYF.

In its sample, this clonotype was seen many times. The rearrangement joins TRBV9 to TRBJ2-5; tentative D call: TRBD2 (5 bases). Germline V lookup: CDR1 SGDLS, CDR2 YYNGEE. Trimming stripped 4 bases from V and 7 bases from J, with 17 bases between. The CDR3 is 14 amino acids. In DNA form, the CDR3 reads TGTGCCAGCAGCCGAACTAGTGGGGTAGTGACCCAGTACTTC. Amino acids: CASSRTSGVVTQYF.